The rows below give T cell receptor beta chains drawn from one sample of a study of T cells in Graves' hyperthyroidism and ophthalmopathy. TCRdb redid the calling of the multiplex PCR reads with MiXCR, one entry per CDR3 protein. This sample has fewer than 400,000 distinct CDR3 sequences, with about 15% found just once. The specimen was blood. These receptors all come from a woman aged 18-35 years with Graves' hyperthyroidism that later progressed to Graves' ophthalmopathy. Both conserved end residues are part of each CDR3. The order of the fields is J gene, D gene, CDR3 length, clone size, V gene, CDR3 protein, CDR3 DNA. D genes are given only for firm matches. The listing skips clone size in some rows; elsewhere it reads once, few, many or a size class.

j_gene: TRBJ2-3; d_gene: .; len: 14; abundance: many; v_gene: TRBV28; CDR3aa: CASMDGEITDTQYF; CDR3nt: TGTGCCAGCATGGACGGAGAGATCACAGATACGCAGTATTTT
j_gene: TRBJ2-2; d_gene: .; len: 14; abundance: few; v_gene: TRBV19; CDR3aa: CASRPGTNTGELFF; CDR3nt: TGTGCCAGTAGACCCGGGACCAACACCGGGGAGCTGTTTTTT
j_gene: TRBJ2-1; d_gene: .; len: 14; abundance: many; v_gene: TRBV6-1; CDR3aa: CASTNPSSYNEQFF; CDR3nt: TGTGCCAGCACCAACCCGAGCTCCTACAATGAGCAGTTCTTC
j_gene: TRBJ2-7; d_gene: TRBD2; len: 15; abundance: many; v_gene: TRBV6-1; CDR3aa: CASSLGTSGIYEQYF; CDR3nt: TGTGCCAGCAGTTTGGGGACTAGCGGAATCTACGAGCAGTACTTC
j_gene: TRBJ2-7; d_gene: TRBD2; len: 14; abundance: .; v_gene: TRBV28; CDR3aa: CASSPTSAYYEQYF; CDR3nt: TGTGCCAGCAGCCCTACTAGCGCCTACTACGAGCAGTACTTC
j_gene: TRBJ1-5; d_gene: .; len: 15; abundance: few; v_gene: TRBV6-1; CDR3aa: CASSDPGEPFQPQHF; CDR3nt: TGTGCCAGCAGTGATCCCGGAGAACCTTTTCAGCCCCAGCATTTT
j_gene: TRBJ2-7; d_gene: .; len: 15; abundance: .; v_gene: TRBV28; CDR3aa: CASWGVVRGDCEQYF; CDR3nt: TGTGCCAGCTGGGGGGTCGTCAGGGGGGACTGCGAGCAGTACTTC
j_gene: TRBJ1-2; d_gene: .; len: 14; abundance: .; v_gene: TRBV10-3; CDR3aa: CAIRRGLRDYGYTF; CDR3nt: TGTGCCATCAGGAGGGGCCTCCGCGACTATGGCTACACCTTC
j_gene: TRBJ2-1; d_gene: .; len: 17; abundance: many; v_gene: TRBV12-5; CDR3aa: CASGLAPRAGPHNEQFF; CDR3nt: TGTGCTAGTGGTTTGGCTCCCCGAGCGGGCCCCCACAATGAGCAGTTCTTC
j_gene: TRBJ1-4; d_gene: .; len: 14; abundance: .; v_gene: TRBV14; CDR3aa: CASSQEMVTEKLFF; CDR3nt: TGTGCCAGCAGCCAGGAAATGGTCACTGAAAAACTGTTTTTT
j_gene: TRBJ2-1; d_gene: .; len: 15; abundance: few; v_gene: TRBV10-2; CDR3aa: CASRGQDGWYNEQFF; CDR3nt: TGCGCCAGCAGGGGACAAGATGGGTGGTACAATGAGCAGTTCTTC
j_gene: TRBJ2-5; d_gene: TRBD2; len: 16; abundance: many; v_gene: TRBV7-9; CDR3aa: CASSFAGTSGKETQYF; CDR3nt: TGTGCCAGCAGCTTCGCTGGGACTAGCGGGAAAGAGACCCAGTACTTC
j_gene: TRBJ1-4; d_gene: .; len: 14; abundance: .; v_gene: TRBV9; CDR3aa: CASSVGKSFEKLFF; CDR3nt: TGTGCCAGCAGCGTAGGAAAGTCATTTGAAAAACTGTTTTTT
j_gene: TRBJ2-1; d_gene: TRBD1; len: 15; abundance: few; v_gene: TRBV6-1; CDR3aa: CASRSTGSGYNEQFF; CDR3nt: TGTGCCAGCAGGTCGACAGGGTCGGGTTACAATGAGCAGTTCTTC
j_gene: TRBJ1-2; d_gene: TRBD1; len: 13; abundance: many; v_gene: TRBV7-9; CDR3aa: CASTKTGEGGYTF; CDR3nt: TGTGCCAGCACCAAGACAGGGGAGGGAGGCTACACCTTC
j_gene: TRBJ1-1; d_gene: .; len: 18; abundance: .; v_gene: TRBV7-9; CDR3aa: CASSLRAFSSLLNTEAFF; CDR3nt: TGTGCCAGCAGCTTAAGGGCCTTCTCTAGCTTATTGAACACTGAAGCTTTCTTT
j_gene: TRBJ2-3; d_gene: .; len: 14; abundance: many; v_gene: TRBV30; CDR3aa: CAWSDGRSTDTQYF; CDR3nt: TGTGCCTGGAGTGATGGCAGAAGCACAGATACGCAGTATTTT
j_gene: TRBJ2-3; d_gene: TRBD2; len: 14; abundance: .; v_gene: TRBV27; CDR3aa: CASSLRTSGSTQYF; CDR3nt: TGTGCCAGCAGTTTGAGAACTAGCGGGAGTACGCAGTATTTT
j_gene: TRBJ2-1; d_gene: .; len: 16; abundance: many; v_gene: TRBV28; CDR3aa: CASSLDGGRADNEQFF; CDR3nt: TGTGCCAGCAGTTTAGATGGAGGTCGGGCTGACAATGAGCAGTTCTTC
j_gene: TRBJ2-1; d_gene: TRBD1; len: 17; abundance: .; v_gene: TRBV18; CDR3aa: CASSLFASRDRVHEQFF; CDR3nt: TGTGCCAGCTCACTGTTTGCGTCCCGGGACAGGGTACATGAGCAGTTCTTC
j_gene: TRBJ2-1; d_gene: TRBD2; len: 14; abundance: many; v_gene: TRBV20-1; CDR3aa: CSATRGGRVNEQFF; CDR3nt: TGCAGTGCCACCCGTGGCGGGAGAGTTAATGAGCAGTTCTTC
j_gene: TRBJ1-6; d_gene: .; len: 15; abundance: .; v_gene: TRBV25-1; CDR3aa: CASSASSSYNSPLHF; CDR3nt: TGTGCCAGCAGTGCATCGAGCTCCTATAATTCACCCCTCCACTTT